A single sample is the source of the 2 T cell receptor beta chains below, sequenced in a study of vaccination and CD4 T cells after COVID-19. Treatment reported: roughly ten-day PBMC culture with coronavirus spike peptide pools or control peptides (ViraFEST assay). The unexposed donor gave CD4+ T cells before the COVID-19 pandemic (2011-2018). Antigens of these TCRs are unknown. The assay that was used to sequence DNA from cultured CD4+ T cells was the Oncomine TCR Beta short-read assay. TCRdb independently ran MiXCR on the PCR reads; one entry per CDR3 protein. Here the sample spans about 6,500 distinct CDR3 sequences, less than 55% being singletons. Source material: CD4+ T cells from blood, cultured in vitro. The receptors were gathered from a human donor in good health.

A few counts support this clonotype. The CDR3 DNA follows: TGTGCCACCAGCAGAGGAGGGCTAGCGAGTTGGGCCGATACGCAGTATTTT. Residues: CATSRGGLASWADTQYF. The chain couples TRBV15 to TRBJ2-3; TRBD2 might be the D (6 bases). Germline CDR1 reads LNHNV; CDR2 reads YYDKDF (reference sequence). The CDR3 covers 17 residues. Trimming took 1 base from V and 6 from J, leaving 20 bases between them.

The chain combines TRBV20-1 with TRBJ1-1; 7 bases fit TRBD1. CDR3 length equals 12 residues. Germline CDR1 is DFQATT and CDR2 is SNEGSKA (reference sequence). Germline trimming cut 5 bases from V and 7 bases from J; bases unmatched to any gene: 7. CDR3 coding DNA: TGCAGTGCTTGCCGGGACAGCCGTGAAGCTTTCTTT. This gives the protein CSACRDSREAFF.